This T cell receptor beta chain was sequenced during a study of blood T cells in healthy people across ages. The study's findings and limits: Both higher diversity and more naive CD4+ cells marked long-lived donors when set against aged donors. Unsorted PBMCs blocked a conclusive comparison of naive and antigen-experienced cells.

The ends were cut back, 0 bases at V and 2 bases at J, with 16 bases in the middle. The CDR3 has 18 residues. Germline V gene sequence: CDR1 LGHNA, CDR2 YNFKEQ. This clonotype was counted at least ten times. What it binds is unknown. Through a sample-barcoded 5' primer and a J-beta primer mix, a second PCR was run for 7 to 11 cycles. A template-switch adaptor containing 12 random nucleotides labeled each cDNA molecule. TCRdb independently ran MiXCR on the 5' RACE reads; one entry per CDR3 protein. The sample lists about 760,000 distinct CDR3 sequences, roughly 56% occurring once. This chain links TRBV4-2 with TRBJ1-4, with unresolved D. This clonotype originated in a man in his forties in good health. The sequenced sample was blood. For the CDR3, the DNA is TGTGCCAGCAGCCAAGAGGTGGGCTTCGTGGGGACTAATGAAAAACTGTTTTTT. Translated: CASSQEVGFVGTNEKLFF.